This T cell receptor (beta chain) is from a study of blood T cell repertoires in COVID-19. About the research overall: Nucleic acid was either cDNA or gDNA, and it came from T cells, B-cell-depleted T cells, or PBMCs.

In the original processing: Estimation of nucleated cell counts relied on the amplification of reference gene primers. Profiling relied on immunoSEQ multiplex PCR, and the TCRdb table lists in-frame clones only, not all of them. V and J calls and clone size follow that table, whereas D and trimming were derived from the DNA. Of under 200,000 clones in the sample, 65% to 85% were seen once. Germline CDR1 is WSHSY and CDR2 is SAAADI. The junction had 14 bases not matched to a gene; V was cut back by 6 bases and J by 11 bases. CDR3 length: 14 residues. This TCR was recovered from a woman younger than 45 with acute or convalescent COVID-19. This chain joins TRBV10-2 and TRBJ1-1; 8 nucleotides agree with TRBD1. Specimen: peripheral blood. Here the CDR3 DNA reads TGCGCCAGCAGAGAGACAGGGGCCTTTGAATCGGCTTTCTTT. It encodes CASRETGAFESAFF.